What follows describes a single TCR beta chain. What it binds is not known. In germline, CDR1 is SGHTA, CDR2 FQGNSA. V was cut by 6 bases and J by 3 bases, with 17 bases left in between. The CDR3 extends over 15 amino acids. The data originate from a study of T cells in Graves' hyperthyroidism and ophthalmopathy. Findings of the study overall: The model identified upcoming ophthalmopathy a median about 6.5 months ahead of onset.

Amplification of TCR beta CDR3 regions was performed using RNA transcripts as template. TCR CDR3 regions were first amplified by RT-PCR with HTBI primers. A single record per CDR3 protein comes from TCRdb applying MiXCR to the multiplex PCR reads. The sample lists around 800,000 distinct CDR3 sequences; roughly 37% were seen once. Recently diagnosed hyperthyroidism of less than 2 months' duration affected patients aged 18 to 65. This receptor was obtained from a man aged 18 to 30 with Graves' hyperthyroidism. Sequenced material: blood. This chain links TRBV7-2 with TRBJ1-1; tentatively, D is TRBD1 (5 bases). CDR3 DNA: TGTGCCAGCAGTTTATTTGCGGCGGGGGACACTGAAGCTTTCTTT. The encoded protein is CASSLFAAGDTEAFF.